This T cell receptor (beta chain) derives from a study of metastatic and nonmetastatic thyroid tumors. Study-wide context: Patients with malignant and benign thyroid disease provided blood and tumor or nodule tissue, whose repertoires were compared. Regarding the study as a whole: As reported, TCR beta diversity in blood and tumor was significantly higher in malignant thyroid tumors than in benign nodules.

Patients had received no treatment of any kind before thyroid surgery. TCRdb ran MiXCR on the PCR reads. The repertoire consists of 20,000 to 25,000 clones, with 24% occurring once and the leading ten covering 9.5% to 15%. This CDR3 comprises 13 residues. The germline gives CDR1 SGHNT, CDR2 YENEEA. V gave up 4 bases and J gave up 8 bases, with 11 bases separating them. This clone occurred many times. Its antigen is currently unknown. Material: tumor tissue. The chain uses TRBV11-3 and TRBJ2-2, with D perhaps matching TRBD1 or TRBD2 (5 bases each). This clonotype was obtained from a male donor with papillary thyroid cancer or a benign thyroid nodule (not recorded which). Some clones in this sample may be carry-over from other donors' samples. CDR3 region: CASSSGLRGELFF. CDR3 coding DNA: TGTGCCAGCAGCTCGGGGCTGAGGGGGGAGCTGTTTTTT.